This TCR beta chain was found in a study of cytomegalovirus exposure and HLA in healthy donors. For the study at large: About 85 million unique TCRs from HLA-typed donors were held in an early release of data.

CDR1 is SNHLY and CDR2 is FYNNEI in the germline V gene. V was shortened by 7 bases and J by 2 bases, with 8 bases between the two germline ends. The CDR3 is made up of 12 amino acids. Primers included in the PCR were 60 Vbeta and 13 Jbeta primers. Sequenced by immunoSEQ multiplex PCR; TCRdb stores in-frame clones only, minus some. The sample consists of 40,000 or so clones, around 90% of them appearing once. This clone has a single count. This clonotype was sampled from a woman between 35 and 50 years old in good health and CMV-seropositive. The rearrangement uses TRBV2 and TRBJ2-5, with D tentatively TRBD1 (5 bases). The sequenced sample was PBMCs. CDR3 nucleotide sequence: TGTGCCAGCACGTACAGGCAAGAGACCCAGTACTTC. This codes for CASTYRQETQYF.